Below are 9 T cell receptor beta chains sequenced from a single sample in a study of blood T cell repertoires in COVID-19. Sequenced by immunoSEQ multiplex PCR; TCRdb stores in-frame clones only, minus some. The data contain 60,000 to 85,000 clones, 86% of them singletons. The specimen was peripheral blood. The receptors were sampled from a middle-aged man with active COVID-19.

The rearrangement uses TRBV30 and TRBJ2-3; 11 bases fit TRBD1. Germline V lookup: CDR1 GTSNPN, CDR2 SVGIG (reference sequence). Trimming cost V 2 bases and J 9 bases; bases outside gene matches: 1. The CDR3 is 12 amino acids. CDR3 nucleotides: TGTGCCTGGAGTTGGGACAGGGGGACGCAGTATTTT. Translation gives CAWSWDRGTQYF.

The chain uses TRBV19 and TRBJ2-1; perhaps TRBD1 as D (7 bases). From germline, CDR1 is LNHDA and CDR2 SQIVND (reference sequence). The V end was cut by 2 bases, the J end by 7 bases, with 15 bases between. The CDR3 has 15 amino acids. CDR3 amino acids: CASSIIGSGGNEQFF. In DNA form, the CDR3 reads TGTGCCAGTAGTATAATAGGATCAGGGGGGAATGAGCAGTTCTTC.

The chain uses TRBV10-3 and TRBJ1-2; a weak D match, TRBD1 (5 bases). Trimming pared 5 bases from V and 8 bases from J, leaving 18 bases between. This CDR3 region has 14 residues. Germline V gives CDR1 ENHRY, CDR2 SYGVKD. The CDR3 DNA is TGTGCCATCAGTTGGGGGGGTCTCGACCAGGGCTACACCTTC. The encoded protein is CAISWGGLDQGYTF.

The genes are TRBV7-2 and TRBJ2-2; D remains unclear. V lost 1 base, J lost 1 base, and 7 bases lay in between. Germline-derived CDR1 and CDR2 are SGHTA and FQGNSA. The CDR3 loop spans 15 amino acids. CDR3 bases: TGTGCCAGCAGCTTAGACCGGTGGAACACCGGGGAGCTGTTTTTT. Protein sequence: CASSLDRWNTGELFF.

This clone was seen only a few times. This sequence joins TRBV4-3 and TRBJ2-4; D might be TRBD2 (7 bases). V was shortened by 0 bases and J by 0 bases, with 18 bases between the two germline ends. The germline V gene encodes CDR1 LGHNA and CDR2 YSLEER. The CDR3 runs 19 residues. CDR3 sequence: CASSQDGGGADRAKNIQYF. The CDR3 coding sequence is TGCGCCAGCAGCCAAGATGGGGGGGGCGCGGACCGAGCCAAAAACATTCAGTACTTC.

The CDR3 loop reads CAWRARGHWDEKLFF. The CDR3 coding sequence is TGTGCCTGGAGGGCTAGGGGGCATTGGGATGAAAAACTGTTTTTT. The V call is TRBV30, the J call TRBJ1-4; TRBD1 matches at 7 bases. The junction had 10 bases not matched to a gene; V was cut back by 3 bases and J by 6 bases. The CDR3 covers 15 residues. Germline CDR1 is GTSNPN and CDR2 is SVGIG (reference sequence).

The CDR3 sequence: CASSLKAGGFRETQYF. In DNA form, the CDR3 reads TGTGCCAGCAGTTTAAAGGCGGGGGGATTTCGAGAGACCCAGTACTTC. The chain links TRBV27 to TRBJ2-5, with 8 positions matching TRBD2. Germline V gives CDR1 MNHEY, CDR2 SMNVEV (reference sequence). Trimming at V came to 2 bases and at J to 4 bases, leaving 9 bases not matched to a gene. This CDR3 contains 16 residues.

The chain employs TRBV19 and TRBJ2-1; perhaps TRBD1 as D (7 bases). Germline CDR1 is LNHDA and CDR2 is SQIVND (reference sequence). V was trimmed by 4 bases and J by 8 bases, leaving 27 bases between them. The length of the CDR3 is 18 residues. CDR3 sequence: CASSRQGSPGANSYEQFF. The CDR3 region has the DNA TGTGCCAGTAGTAGACAGGGCTCTCCGGGAGCGAATAGTTATGAGCAGTTCTTC.

The V gene is TRBV9, the J gene TRBJ2-1; TRBD2 is a possible D gene (6 bases). Germline V gene data show CDR1 as SGDLS and CDR2 as YYNGEE. Trimming shortened V by 7 bases and J by 8 bases, and 13 bases separated the two germline ends. The CDR3 runs 12 residues. CDR3 bases: TGTGCCAGCGCCTGGGGGGAGGATGAGCAGTTCTTC. This codes for CASAWGEDEQFF.